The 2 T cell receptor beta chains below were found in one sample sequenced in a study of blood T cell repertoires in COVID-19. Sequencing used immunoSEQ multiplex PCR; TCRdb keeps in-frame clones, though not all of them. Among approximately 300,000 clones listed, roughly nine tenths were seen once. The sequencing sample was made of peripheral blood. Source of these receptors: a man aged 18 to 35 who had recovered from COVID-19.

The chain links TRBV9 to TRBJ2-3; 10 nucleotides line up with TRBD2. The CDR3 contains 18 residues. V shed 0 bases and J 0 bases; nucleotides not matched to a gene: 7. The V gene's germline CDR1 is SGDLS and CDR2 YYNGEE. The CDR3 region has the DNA TGTGCCAGCAGCGTAGAGGGTAGCGGGGGGCCTAGCACAGATACGCAGTATTTT. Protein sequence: CASSVEGSGGPSTDTQYF. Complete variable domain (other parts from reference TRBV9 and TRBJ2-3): DSGVTQTPKHLITATGQRVTLRCSPRSGDLSVYWYQQSLDQGLQFLIQYYNGEERAKGNILERFSAQQFPDLHSELNLSSLELGDSALYFCASSVEGSGGPSTDTQYFGPGTRLTVL.

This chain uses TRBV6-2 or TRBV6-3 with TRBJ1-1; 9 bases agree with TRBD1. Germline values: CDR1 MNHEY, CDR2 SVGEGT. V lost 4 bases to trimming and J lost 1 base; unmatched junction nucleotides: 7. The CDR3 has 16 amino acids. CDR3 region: CASSSTLTGGNTEAFF. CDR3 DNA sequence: TGTGCCAGCAGTTCTACTTTGACAGGGGGGAACACTGAAGCTTTCTTT.